These 24 T cell receptor beta chains were all obtained from the same sample, sequenced in a study of blood T cell repertoires in COVID-19 (dated by TCRdb to the early 2020s). Library preparation used the immunoSEQ multiplex PCR assay. The source is immuneACCESS, and TCRdb retained only in-frame sequences with V and J called. Part of the clones is not carried over; for the studies checked, unresolved V genes explain less than half of this, and the remainder is unexplained. Counted in this sample were roughly 110,000 clones; around 82% of them appeared once. The ten most abundant clones make up about 4% of the sample. The sample comprised peripheral blood. The source is a human donor in a cohort sampled during active COVID-19.

This chain uses TRBV7-3 with TRBJ2-7, with TRBD1 matching over 10 bases. V lost 5 bases to trimming and J lost 7 bases; unmatched junction nucleotides: 8. This CDR3 contains 14 residues. CDR1 and CDR2 from the germline V gene are SGHTA and FQGTGA. The CDR3 spells CASSPGTGAQEQYF. The CDR3 coding sequence is TGTGCCAGCAGCCCCGGGACAGGGGCGCAGGAGCAGTACTTC.

The rearrangement uses TRBV24-1 and TRBJ1-2, with 10 bases that match TRBD1. The junction had 13 bases not matched to a gene; V was cut back by 3 bases and J by 7 bases. Germline CDR1 and CDR2: KGHDR and SFDVKD. The CDR3 runs 17 residues. The DNA for the CDR3 is TGTGCCACCAGTGATGATCCGGGACAGGGGAAAATTGGTGGCTACACCTTC. Translating it yields CATSDDPGQGKIGGYTF.

This rearrangement joins TRBV2 to TRBJ1-5, with D possibly matching TRBD1 (6 bases). Germline V gene data show CDR1 as SNHLY and CDR2 as FYNNEI. The V end was cut by 3 bases, the J end by 11 bases, with 14 bases between. The CDR3 sequence is 13 residues long. The CDR3 loop reads CASSEGHGLSQHF. CDR3 nucleotides: TGTGCCAGCAGTGAGGGACACGGGTTGTCCCAGCATTTT.

This chain links TRBV27 with TRBJ1-6; D is uncertain. The V end was cut by 2 bases, the J end by 4 bases, with 6 bases between. The CDR3 is 14 amino acids. Germline values: CDR1 MNHEY, CDR2 SMNVEV (reference sequence). CDR3 protein: CASSLLSYNSPLHF. CDR3 DNA sequence: TGTGCCAGCAGTTTACTCTCGTATAATTCACCCCTCCACTTT.

The rearrangement uses TRBV30 and TRBJ2-7, with D maybe TRBD1 (6 bases). This CDR3 region has 11 residues. The V gene's germline CDR1 is GTSNPN and CDR2 SVGIG (reference sequence). Deletions cut 0 bases from V and 6 bases from J, with 6 bases between. This CDR3 is CAWSVGGEQYF. DNA for the CDR3: TGTGCCTGGAGTGTAGGGGGCGAGCAGTACTTC. Combining the CDR3 with reference TRBV30 and TRBJ2-7 gives the whole variable domain SQTIHQWPATLVQPVGSPLSLECTVEGTSNPNLYWYRQAAGRGLQLLFYSVGIGQISSEVPQNLSASRPQDRQFILSSKKLLLSDSGFYLCAWSVGGEQYFGPGTRLTVT.

The chain carries TRBV3-1 (or the pseudogene TRBV3-2) and TRBJ2-1, with 11 bases that match TRBD2. The CDR3 runs to 14 residues. In germline, CDR1 is LGHDT, CDR2 YNNKEL (reference sequence). V dropped 2 bases and J dropped 6; count of bases not matched to a gene: 0. The CDR3 spells CASSQLAGGNEQFF. Written as DNA, the CDR3 is TGTGCCAGCAGCCAACTAGCGGGGGGCAATGAGCAGTTCTTC.

This clone was found a few times. This chain links TRBV19 with TRBJ2-1; D possibly corresponds to TRBD2 (6 bases). Germline-derived CDR1 and CDR2 are LNHDA and SQIVND (reference sequence). With 7 bases removed from V and 0 bases from J, the gap between germline ends came to 10 bases. The CDR3 has 14 amino acids. In DNA, the CDR3 is TGTGCCAGTACACGGGGGATCTCCTACAATGAGCAGTTCTTC. This encodes CASTRGISYNEQFF.

The chain combines TRBV5-1 with TRBJ1-3; D is perhaps TRBD1 (6 bases). V was clipped by 0 bases and J by 0 bases, with 10 bases between them. The CDR3 sequence is 16 residues long. CDR1 and CDR2 (germline): SGHRS, YFSETQ. The CDR3 bases are TGCGCCAGCAGCTTGGCTGGGGACACCTCTGGAAACACCATATATTTT. Translating it yields CASSLAGDTSGNTIYF.

The chain is built from TRBV30 and TRBJ2-1; a weak D match, TRBD2 (5 bases). Germline V gene data show CDR1 as GTSNPN and CDR2 as SVGIG (reference sequence). V was shortened by 8 bases and J by 8 bases, with 16 bases between the two germline ends. CDR3 length equals 12 residues. CDR3 loop: CAERRELDEQFF. DNA of the CDR3: TGTGCCGAGCGACGGGAACTGGATGAGCAGTTCTTC.

The chain has TRBV27 and TRBJ2-7, with 7 bases that match TRBD1. Germline lookup yields CDR1 MNHEY and CDR2 SMNVEV (reference sequence). This CDR3 spans 14 amino acids. V lost 6 bases and J lost 2; bases outside the gene matches: 7. The DNA for the CDR3 is TGTGCCAGCAGCCGACTGCAGGGGGCCTACGAGCAGTACTTC. This codes for CASSRLQGAYEQYF.

This sequence joins TRBV5-1 and TRBJ1-2; 9 nucleotides line up with TRBD1. The CDR3 is 15 amino acids. Germline V gene data show CDR1 as SGHRS and CDR2 as YFSETQ. Trimming took 0 bases from V and 7 from J; bases not matched to a gene: 7. The DNA of the CDR3 is TGCGCCAGCAGCTTGGCCGGACAGGGGCAAGTTGGCTACACCTTC. It specifies CASSLAGQGQVGYTF. Supplemented by reference TRBV5-1 and TRBJ1-2, the full variable domain reads KAGVTQTPRYLIKTRGQQVTLSCSPISGHRSVSWYQQTPGQGLQFLFEYFSETQRNKGNFPGRFSGRQFSNSRSEMNVSTLELGDSALYLCASSLAGQGQVGYTFGSGTRLTVV.

J is TRBJ1-1 and V is TRBV9, with D unclear. CDR3 length equals 14 residues. In germline, CDR1 is SGDLS, CDR2 YYNGEE. V gave up 2 bases and J gave up 3 bases, with 11 bases separating them. CDR3 sequence (DNA): TGTGCCAGCAGCGTCTACTTCCGGGACACTGAAGCTTTCTTT. Residues: CASSVYFRDTEAFF.

The chain employs TRBV4-3 and TRBJ1-2; 9 positions agree with TRBD1. Germline V gene data show CDR1 as LGHNA and CDR2 as YSLEER. This CDR3 spans 16 amino acids. After removal of 0 bases from V and 8 bases from J, the junction contained 10 bases not matched to a gene. The CDR3: CASSQDGGLGTGGYTF. CDR3 nucleotide sequence: TGCGCCAGCAGCCAAGACGGGGGCCTGGGGACAGGGGGCTACACCTTC.

The chain uses TRBV4-1 and TRBJ1-1; D is ambiguous. Germline V gives CDR1 MGHRA, CDR2 YSYEKL. This CDR3 is 13 amino acids long. Trimming pared 8 bases from V and 3 bases from J, leaving 13 bases between. In nucleotides, the CDR3 is TGCGCCAGCCGGGGTGGTCGGGACACTGAAGCTTTCTTT. Protein product: CASRGGRDTEAFF.

The chain couples TRBV5-1 to TRBJ2-7; TRBD2 aligns across 9 bases. The V and J ends lost 4 bases and 3 bases, in that order; junction bases with no gene match: 8. This CDR3 is built from 15 residues. Germline loops: CDR1 SGHRS, CDR2 YFSETQ. The CDR3 spells CASSVVAGVSYEQYF. CDR3 nucleotide sequence: TGCGCCAGCAGCGTCGTAGCGGGAGTAAGCTACGAGCAGTACTTC. Full variable domain (rest looked up from reference TRBV5-1 and TRBJ2-7): KAGVTQTPRYLIKTRGQQVTLSCSPISGHRSVSWYQQTPGQGLQFLFEYFSETQRNKGNFPGRFSGRQFSNSRSEMNVSTLELGDSALYLCASSVVAGVSYEQYFGPGTRLTVT.

This chain uses TRBV18 with TRBJ2-7, with 11 bases lining up with TRBD1. Germline V CDR1 and CDR2: KGHSH, LQKENI. V lost 3 bases and J lost 3; bases outside the gene matches: 4. The CDR3 is 15 residues long. The CDR3 nucleotides are TGTGCCAGCTCACCCGGACAGGGGGCTTACTACGAGCAGTACGTC. This encodes CASSPGQGAYYEQYV.

CDR3 sequence reads: CASTGGTGYEQYF. The CDR3 coding sequence is TGTGCCAGCACCGGGGGGACGGGCTACGAGCAGTACTTC. The chain recombines TRBV28 with TRBJ2-7, with 7 bases identical to TRBD2. The CDR3 sequence is 13 residues long. J was trimmed by 3 bases and V by 7 bases; bases with no gene match: 6. Germline V CDR1 and CDR2: MDHEN, SYDVKM.

The chain has TRBV23-1 and TRBJ2-5; tentative D call: TRBD2 (6 bases). TRBV23-1 is marked as an open reading frame, function uncertain. The CDR3 runs to 16 residues. Trimming removed 8 bases from V and 5 bases from J, with 24 bases in between. In DNA, the CDR3 is TGCGCCAGCCCCCAACCCCAACACAGACGGGGGGAGACCCAGTACTTC. It is translated as CASPQPQHRRGETQYF.

The genes are TRBV5-1 and TRBJ1-4; 8 bases are shared with TRBD1. The CDR3 is 14 residues long. Germline values: CDR1 SGHRS, CDR2 YFSETQ. Trimming removed 4 bases from V and 7 bases from J; junction bases left unmatched: 6. In nucleotides, the CDR3 is TGCGCCAGCAGCGACAGGGGTTTGGGTGAAAAACTGTTTTTT. Translation: CASSDRGLGEKLFF.

This sequence joins TRBV4-3 and TRBJ2-2, with TRBD1 identical over 8 bases. The CDR3 sequence is 16 residues long. V lost 0 bases to trimming and J lost 6 bases; unmatched junction nucleotides: 6. In germline, CDR1 is LGHNA, CDR2 YSLEER. The CDR3 DNA is TGCGCCAGCAGCCAAGATAGGACAGGGAAGGCCGGGGAGCTGTTTTTT. Translation gives CASSQDRTGKAGELFF.

This sequence joins TRBV5-8 and TRBJ2-7, with 11 positions matching TRBD2. After removal of 5 bases from V and 4 bases from J, the junction contained 8 bases not matched to a gene. There are 15 residues in the CDR3. Germline CDR1 is SGHTS and CDR2 is YDEGEE. The CDR3 DNA reads as TGTGCCAGCAGACCCCGACTAGCGGGGTCTTACGAGCAGTACTTC. It translates to CASRPRLAGSYEQYF.

This clone was detected only a few times. Here the CDR3 DNA reads TGTGCCAGCAGTTTACGACCGCCGGGGAGGGGTGGCTACACCTTC. Amino acids: CASSLRPPGRGGYTF. The chain links TRBV27 to TRBJ1-2; weak D call: TRBD1 (5 bases). The CDR3 runs 15 residues. V lost 2 bases, J lost 7 bases, and 17 bases lay in between. The V gene's germline CDR1 is MNHEY and CDR2 SMNVEV (reference sequence).

This chain links TRBV7-3 with TRBJ1-2, with a weak D call TRBD1 (5 bases). Germline CDR1 is SGHTA and CDR2 is FQGTGA. V shed 1 base and J shed 4 bases, with 16 bases lying between them. CDR3 length: 16 residues. CDR3 coding DNA: TGTGCCAGCAGCTTAAGCCCGGGGGGACTAGGCTATGGCTACACCTTC. Protein product: CASSLSPGGLGYGYTF.

The V call is TRBV24-1, the J call TRBJ2-2; D is ambiguous. The ends were cut back, 1 base at V and 7 bases at J, with 9 bases in the middle. CDR1 and CDR2 from the germline V gene are KGHDR and SFDVKD. The CDR3 loop spans 14 amino acids. The CDR3, as DNA: TGTGCCACCAGTGATTTCGTGACAAACGGGGAGCTGTTTTTT. The encoded protein is CATSDFVTNGELFF.